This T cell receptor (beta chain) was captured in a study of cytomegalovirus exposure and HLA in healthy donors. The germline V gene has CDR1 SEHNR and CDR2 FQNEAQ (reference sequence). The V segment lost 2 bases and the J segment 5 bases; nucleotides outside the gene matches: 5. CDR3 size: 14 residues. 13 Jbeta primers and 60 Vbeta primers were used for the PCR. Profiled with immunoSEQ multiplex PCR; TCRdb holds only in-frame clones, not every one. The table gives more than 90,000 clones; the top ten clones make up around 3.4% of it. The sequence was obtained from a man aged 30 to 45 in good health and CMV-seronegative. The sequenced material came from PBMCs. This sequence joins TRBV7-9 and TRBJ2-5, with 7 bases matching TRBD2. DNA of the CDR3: TGTGCCAGCAGCTTAAGCGGGGTTGAGGAGACCCAGTACTTC. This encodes CASSLSGVEETQYF. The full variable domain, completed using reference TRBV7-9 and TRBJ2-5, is DTGVSQNPRHKITKRGQNVTFRCDPISEHNRLYWYRQTLGQGPEFLTYFQNEAQLEKSRLLSDRFSAERPKGSFSTLEIQRTEQGDSAMYLCASSLSGVEETQYFGPGTRLLVL.